The clone carrying this T cell receptor (beta chain) was seen more than once but under ten times. The data were taken from a study of control samples from healthy donors and cancer patients. The repertoire was sequenced with immunoSEQ multiplex PCR; TCRdb's copy has only in-frame clones and lacks some. The sample records about 85,000 clones, 75% to 95% being singletons. V shed 0 bases and J 1 base; nucleotides not matched to a gene: 5. This CDR3 has 16 amino acids. The germline gives CDR1 MNHNS, CDR2 SASEGT. V is TRBV6-1 and J is TRBJ1-1, with TRBD1 matching 7 bases. The specimen sequenced was blood. The clonotype originates from a woman between 18 and 29 years old in good health. In nucleotides, the CDR3 is TGTGCCAGCAGTGAAGCGGTAGGGACAGCGAACACTGAAGCTTTCTTT. It is translated as CASSEAVGTANTEAFF.